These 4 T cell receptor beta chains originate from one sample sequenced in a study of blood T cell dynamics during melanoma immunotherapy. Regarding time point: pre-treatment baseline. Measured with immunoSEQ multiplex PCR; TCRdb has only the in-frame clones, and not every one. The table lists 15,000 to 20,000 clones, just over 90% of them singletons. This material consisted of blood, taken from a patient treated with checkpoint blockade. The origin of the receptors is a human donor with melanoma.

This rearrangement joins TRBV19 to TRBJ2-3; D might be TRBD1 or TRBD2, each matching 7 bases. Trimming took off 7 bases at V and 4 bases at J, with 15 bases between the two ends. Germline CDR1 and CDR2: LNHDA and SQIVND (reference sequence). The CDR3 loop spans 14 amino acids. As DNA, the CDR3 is TGTGCCAGTACCATCGGGGGGACAGCAGATACGCAGTATTTT. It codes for CASTIGGTADTQYF.

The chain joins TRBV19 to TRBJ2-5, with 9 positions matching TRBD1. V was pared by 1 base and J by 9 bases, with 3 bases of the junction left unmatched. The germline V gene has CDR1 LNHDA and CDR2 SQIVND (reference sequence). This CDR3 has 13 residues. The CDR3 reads CASSIGQGVAQYF. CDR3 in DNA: TGTGCCAGTAGTATAGGACAGGGGGTGGCCCAGTACTTC.

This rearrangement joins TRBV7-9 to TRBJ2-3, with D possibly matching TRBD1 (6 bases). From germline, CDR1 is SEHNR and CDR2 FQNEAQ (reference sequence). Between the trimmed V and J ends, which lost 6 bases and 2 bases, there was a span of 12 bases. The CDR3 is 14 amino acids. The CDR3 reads CASSPGAATDTQYF. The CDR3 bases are TGTGCCAGCAGTCCAGGGGCCGCCACAGATACGCAGTATTTT.

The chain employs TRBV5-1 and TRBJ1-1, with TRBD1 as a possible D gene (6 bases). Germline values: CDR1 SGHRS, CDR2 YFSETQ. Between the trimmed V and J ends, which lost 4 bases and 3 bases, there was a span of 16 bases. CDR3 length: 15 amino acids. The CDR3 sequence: CASSPGRGQHTEAFF. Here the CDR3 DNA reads TGCGCCAGCAGCCCCGGGCGGGGGCAGCACACTGAAGCTTTCTTT.